The 24 T cell receptor beta chains below come from one sample, sequenced in a study of T cell responses to AZD1222 COVID-19 vaccine. Profiled with immunoSEQ multiplex PCR; TCRdb holds only in-frame clones, not every one. The data hold approximately 140,000 clones, with roughly 90% observed a single time. The sequencing used peripheral blood, collected 28 days after the second AZD1222 dose. The receptors were gathered from an adult who received the AZD1222 COVID-19 vaccine.

The chain has TRBV25-1 and TRBJ1-1, with D possibly matching TRBD1 (6 bases). The CDR3 is made up of 11 amino acids. Germline values: CDR1 MGHDK, CDR2 SYGVNS. V lost 7 bases to trimming and J lost 8 bases, with 11 bases between them. The CDR3, as DNA: TGTGCCAGCATAGACAGGAGAGAAGCTTTCTTT. It encodes CASIDRREAFF.

This clone was detected only a few times. The V and J genes are TRBV28 and TRBJ1-6; 7 positions match TRBD1. Germline V CDR1 and CDR2: MDHEN, SYDVKM. Unmatched junction bases numbered 7, after V lost 6 bases and J lost 5 bases. The CDR3 has 15 amino acids. CDR3 sequence (DNA): TGTGCCAGCAGCCCCGGGGACAGCCATAATTCACCCCTCCACTTT. Translating gives CASSPGDSHNSPLHF.

The chain uses TRBV18 and TRBJ1-5; D call uncertain. Germline CDR1 reads KGHSH; CDR2 reads LQKENI. The ends were cut back, 3 bases at V and 5 bases at J, with 26 bases in the middle. This CDR3 spans 19 amino acids. CDR3 sequence reads: CASSPTALQLRKADQPQHF. CDR3 nucleotide sequence: TGTGCCAGCTCACCCACGGCGCTGCAACTTCGCAAAGCCGATCAGCCCCAGCATTTT.

The V gene is TRBV7-9, the J gene TRBJ2-7; TRBD2 matches at 8 bases. V lost 1 base and J lost 6; bases outside the gene matches: 8. CDR1 and CDR2 (germline): SEHNR, FQNEAQ (reference sequence). This CDR3 contains 15 residues. The CDR3 protein is CASSLGTVAGSEQYF. The CDR3, as DNA: TGTGCCAGCAGCTTAGGAACTGTAGCGGGAAGCGAGCAGTACTTC.

This chain links TRBV7-9 with TRBJ1-2, with 7 bases aligning to TRBD1. Germline-derived CDR1 and CDR2 are SEHNR and FQNEAQ (reference sequence). The CDR3 is made up of 15 amino acids. J lost 6 bases, V lost 4 bases, and 11 bases had no gene match. The CDR3 DNA reads as TGTGCCAGCAGCTCTACAGCCGGGACAGAAGATGGCTACACCTTC. It codes for CASSSTAGTEDGYTF.

The chain uses TRBV6-5 and TRBJ1-2; perhaps TRBD1 as D (6 bases). With 11 bases removed from V and 5 bases from J, the gap between germline ends came to 21 bases. This CDR3 region has 14 residues. Germline V gives CDR1 MNHEY, CDR2 SVGAGI. The CDR3 DNA reads as TGTGCCTCCTCAGGGGCTGGGGGTCGTTATGGCTACACCTTC. Translation gives CASSGAGGRYGYTF.

The chain couples TRBV4-1 to TRBJ1-2; 9 bases are shared with TRBD1. The CDR3 extends over 14 amino acids. Germline loops: CDR1 MGHRA, CDR2 YSYEKL. Trimming at V came to 3 bases and at J to 6 bases, leaving 5 bases not matched to a gene. As DNA, the CDR3 is TGCGCCAGCAGCCACCGGACAGGGGCGGATGGCTACACCTTC. This translates into CASSHRTGADGYTF.

This CDR3 reads CASRAGTGVTDTQYF. CDR3 in DNA: TGTGCCAGCAGGGCCGGGACAGGGGTGACAGATACGCAGTATTTT. This sequence joins TRBV2 and TRBJ2-3; 10 bases fit TRBD1. Losses at the gene ends were 6 bases for V and 3 bases for J; bases not matched to a gene: 6. Germline-derived CDR1 and CDR2 are SNHLY and FYNNEI. This CDR3 has 15 residues.

The V call is TRBV19, the J call TRBJ2-2; D perhaps matches TRBD2 (6 bases). Trimming pared 3 bases from V and 0 bases from J, leaving 17 bases between. The CDR3 extends over 18 amino acids. Germline lookup yields CDR1 LNHDA and CDR2 SQIVND (reference sequence). The DNA of the CDR3 is TGTGCCAGTAGTATCTTGGTGGGGAGGCCAACGAACACCGGGGAGCTGTTTTTT. This encodes CASSILVGRPTNTGELFF.

The V call is TRBV19, the J call TRBJ1-1; TRBD1 agrees at 11 bases. Germline-derived CDR1 and CDR2 are LNHDA and SQIVND (reference sequence). J was trimmed by 4 bases and V by 3 bases; bases with no gene match: 1. This CDR3 is 14 amino acids long. This CDR3 reads CASSMGQGGTEAFF. The DNA for the CDR3 is TGTGCCAGTAGTATGGGACAGGGGGGCACTGAAGCTTTCTTT.

The chain uses TRBV4-3 and TRBJ1-4; TRBD1 is a possible D gene (6 bases). Trimming left V 0 bases short and J 10 bases short, with 18 bases between. CDR3 length: 16 amino acids. Germline V gene sequence: CDR1 LGHNA, CDR2 YSLEER. The CDR3 region is CASSQEQGAVGGKLFF. In DNA form, the CDR3 reads TGCGCCAGCAGCCAAGAACAGGGTGCAGTCGGCGGAAAACTGTTTTTT.

The chain is built from TRBV3-1 (or the pseudogene TRBV3-2) and TRBJ2-5; D possibly matches TRBD1 or TRBD2 (5 bases each). The germline V gene has CDR1 LGHDT and CDR2 YNNKEL (reference sequence). This CDR3 has 15 residues. Trimming removed 4 bases from V and 5 bases from J, with 17 bases in between. CDR3 bases: TGTGCCAGCAGCCCAAATTTCCGGGACGAGGAGACCCAGTACTTC. It encodes CASSPNFRDEETQYF.

The chain carries TRBV7-2 and TRBJ2-1; TRBD2 is a possible D gene (5 bases). The germline gives CDR1 SGHTA, CDR2 FQGNSA. The CDR3 loop spans 12 amino acids. V lost 4 bases, J lost 7 bases, and 8 bases lay in between. The CDR3, as DNA: TGTGCCAGCAGCTCGGACTCTAATGAGCAGTTCTTC. It encodes CASSSDSNEQFF.

The CDR3 region has the DNA TGCAGCGTGACGCGCGGCTTAGATACGCAGTATTTT. Residues: CSVTRGLDTQYF. The genes are TRBV29-1 and TRBJ2-3; no clear D. Germline V lookup: CDR1 SQVTM, CDR2 ANQGSEA. This CDR3 spans 12 amino acids. With 6 bases removed from V and 5 bases from J, the gap between germline ends came to 12 bases.

The V call is TRBV7-6, the J call TRBJ2-1; 11 bases match TRBD2. The CDR3 has 18 amino acids. The germline V gene encodes CDR1 SGHVS and CDR2 FNYEAQ. Losses at the gene ends were 0 bases for V and 7 bases for J; bases not matched to a gene: 11. CDR3 sequence: CASSLALSSGGMRNEQFF. Written as DNA, the CDR3 is TGTGCCAGCAGCTTAGCCCTATCTAGCGGGGGGATGAGGAATGAGCAGTTCTTC. Full variable domain (missing parts from reference TRBV7-6 and TRBJ2-1): GAGVSQSPRYKVTKRGQDVALRCDPISGHVSLYWYRQALGQGPEFLTYFNYEAQQDKSGLPNDRFSAERPEGSISTLTIQRTEQRDSAMYRCASSLALSSGGMRNEQFFGPGTRLTVL.

This clone was counted a single time. The chain employs TRBV3-1 (or the pseudogene TRBV3-2) and TRBJ2-7, with D perhaps matching TRBD2 (5 bases). Per germline, CDR1 LGHDT and CDR2 YNNKEL (reference sequence). V lost 5 bases, J lost 5 bases, and 7 bases lay in between. The CDR3 is 11 amino acids. The DNA of the CDR3 is TGTGCCAGCAGCTTGGGAGACGAGCAGTACTTC. Encoded protein: CASSLGDEQYF.

The chain uses TRBV6-1 and TRBJ1-6, with 8 bases identical to TRBD1. Germline loops: CDR1 MNHNS, CDR2 SASEGT. This CDR3 spans 18 amino acids. With 4 bases clipped from V and 5 bases from J, the junction kept 13 bases outside the gene matches. The CDR3 region is CASSAANRSGGHNSPLHF. CDR3 sequence (DNA): TGTGCCAGCAGTGCCGCGAATCGATCAGGGGGCCATAATTCACCCCTCCACTTT.

V and J are TRBV28 and TRBJ2-7; D gene uncertain. The CDR3 totals 14 residues. Germline CDR1 and CDR2: MDHEN and SYDVKM. V shed 5 bases and J shed 2 bases, with 13 bases lying between them. The CDR3 protein is CASSVSPRTYEQYF. The CDR3 DNA is TGTGCCAGCAGTGTATCTCCCCGGACCTACGAGCAGTACTTC.

The V and J genes are TRBV19 and TRBJ1-2, with 8 bases that match TRBD1. The CDR3 is 15 amino acids. Per the germline V gene, CDR1 is LNHDA and CDR2 is SQIVND (reference sequence). The J segment lost 1 base and the V segment lost 4 bases, leaving 5 bases of the junction unmatched. The CDR3 nucleotides read TGTGCCAGTAGTAGCAGGGGGCTGGTTAACTATGGCTACACCTTC. Its translation: CASSSRGLVNYGYTF.

The chain joins TRBV7-2 to TRBJ1-1; D gene ambiguous. V was shortened by 4 bases and J by 1 base, with 7 bases between the two germline ends. Per germline, CDR1 SGHTA and CDR2 FQGNSA. This CDR3 comprises 13 residues. In DNA, the CDR3 is TGTGCCAGCAGCTATACAGAGAACACTGAAGCTTTCTTT. Amino acids: CASSYTENTEAFF.

The chain joins TRBV6-2 or TRBV6-3 to TRBJ1-5, with D possibly being TRBD1 (5 bases). The CDR3 contains 15 residues. Germline CDR1 is MNHEY and CDR2 is SVGEGT. The germline V and J ends were trimmed by 0 bases and 7 bases, with 13 bases remaining between them. CDR3 nucleotide sequence: TGTGCCAGCAGTTACTCCGGCCAGGGCGGGCAGCCCCAGCATTTT. Translating gives CASSYSGQGGQPQHF.

This clone was recorded only once. The gene calls are TRBV19 and TRBJ1-2, with 7 bases matching TRBD1. J gave up 8 bases and V 6 bases, and 12 bases lay outside the gene matches. The germline gives CDR1 LNHDA, CDR2 SQIVND (reference sequence). CDR3 length equals 14 residues. CDR3 in DNA: TGTGCCAGTAGGAAACCGGGACAGAGAGACGGCTACACCTTC. Its protein product is CASRKPGQRDGYTF.

The J gene is TRBJ1-2, the V gene TRBV5-4; weak D call: TRBD1 (5 bases). CDR1 and CDR2 from the germline V gene are SGHNT and YYREEE (reference sequence). This CDR3 spans 14 amino acids. The V end lost 3 bases, the J end lost 5 bases, and 14 bases lay between the germline ends. CDR3 protein: CASSSPGTNYGYTF. The CDR3 nucleotides are TGTGCCAGCAGCTCCCCCGGGACCAATTATGGCTACACCTTC.

For the CDR3, the DNA is TGTGCCACCAGTGATTTTGGCCAGCCCCAGCATTTT. The encoded protein is CATSDFGQPQHF. V is TRBV24-1 and J is TRBJ1-5; D is uncertain. V was cut by 1 base and J by 7 bases, with 4 bases left in between. The CDR3 is 12 residues long. Germline V CDR1 and CDR2: KGHDR, SFDVKD.